The rows below give T cell receptor beta chains drawn from one sample of a study of identical twins. Each CDR3 protein is one row after TCRdb ran MiXCR on the 5' RACE reads. Of roughly 1.6 million distinct CDR3 sequences in the sample, about 32% were seen once. Specimen: cord blood. The receptors were gathered from a newborn girl in good health. Both conserved end residues are part of each CDR3. A D gene is named only where the DNA matches it firmly. Clone size is stated in some rows and not others, as once, few, many or a class when expanded.

CATSRGLAELNIQYF,TGTGCCACCAGCAGAGGACTAGCGGAGCTAAACATTCAGTACTTC,TRBD2,-,TRBV15,TRBJ2-4
CASSTRINQPQHF,TGTGCCAGTAGTACAAGGATAAATCAGCCCCAGCATTTT,-,-,TRBV19,TRBJ1-5
CASSRVPKRDRRYGYTF,TGTGCCAGCAGCCGGGTACCCAAACGGGACAGACGATATGGCTACACCTTC,TRBD1,-,TRBV3-1,TRBJ1-2
CASSPRQGDGYTF,TGTGCCAGCAGTCCTAGACAGGGAGACGGCTACACCTTC,TRBD1,many,TRBV18,TRBJ1-2
CASKGTGGNTEAFF,TGTGCCAGCAAGGGGACAGGGGGGAACACTGAAGCTTTCTTT,TRBD1,-,TRBV6-1,TRBJ1-1
CSARDRGTTIANRPQHF,TGCAGTGCTAGAGATAGGGGGACGACCATAGCAAATCGGCCCCAGCATTTT,-,-,TRBV20-1,TRBJ1-5
CASSHGRVFQETQYF,TGTGCCAGCAGTCACGGACGAGTTTTCCAAGAGACCCAGTACTTC,-,few,TRBV12-3/TRBV12-4,TRBJ2-5
CASSPLGGANTEAFF,TGTGCCAGCTCACCCCTCGGGGGAGCAAACACTGAAGCTTTCTTT,-,few,TRBV18,TRBJ1-1
CASSQVASGNSYEQYF,TGCGCCAGCAGCCAAGTAGCTAGCGGGAACTCCTACGAGCAGTACTTC,TRBD2,-,TRBV4-1,TRBJ2-7
CASSLAGGHVTGELFF,TGTGCCAGCAGCTTAGCGGGGGGGCACGTCACCGGGGAGCTGTTTTTT,TRBD2,-,TRBV5-5,TRBJ2-2
CASSYAPGTDTQYF,TGTGCCAGCAGTTACGCGCCCGGGACAGATACGCAGTATTTT,-,-,TRBV6-5,TRBJ2-3
CATQGAVIHEQFF,TGTGCCACCCAGGGGGCTGTTATCCATGAGCAGTTCTTC,TRBD1,-,TRBV12-3/TRBV12-4,TRBJ2-1
CAISFREGFGSYEQFF,TGTGCCATCAGTTTTCGGGAGGGGTTTGGCTCCTACGAGCAGTTCTTC,TRBD2,-,TRBV10-3,TRBJ2-1
CASSLRLAGETLFEQFF,TGTGCCAGCAGCCTCAGACTAGCGGGAGAGACGTTATTTGAGCAGTTCTTC,TRBD2,-,TRBV7-2,TRBJ2-1
CASSAGLGLAGYEQYF,TGCGCCAGCAGCGCGGGGTTAGGACTAGCGGGATACGAGCAGTACTTC,TRBD2,few,TRBV5-1,TRBJ2-7
CASSWGMVRYGYTF,TGCGCCAGCAGCTGGGGGATGGTGCGTTATGGCTACACCTTC,-,few,TRBV5-1,TRBJ1-2
CASSNDRGWTEAFF,TGTGCCAGCAGTAACGACAGGGGGTGGACTGAAGCTTTCTTT,TRBD1,-,TRBV6-5,TRBJ1-1
CASSPSRTRPYEQYF,TGTGCCAGCAGCCCCTCGCGGACGAGACCCTACGAGCAGTACTTC,-,-,TRBV2,TRBJ2-7
CSRHKTGTSSYNEQFF,TGCAGTCGTCATAAAACCGGGACCAGCTCCTACAATGAGCAGTTCTTC,-,few,TRBV20-1,TRBJ2-1
CASSERGDSEQYF,TGTGCCAGCAGTGAAAGGGGAGACTCCGAGCAGTACTTC,-,-,TRBV6-1,TRBJ2-7
CASSEAEGITEAFF,TGTGCCAGCAGTGAAGCTGAGGGGATCACTGAAGCTTTCTTT,-,-,TRBV6-1,TRBJ1-1
CASRLTGESSYEQYF,TGTGCCAGCAGACTAACAGGGGAAAGCTCCTACGAGCAGTACTTC,TRBD1,-,TRBV12-3/TRBV12-4,TRBJ2-7
CASSPPYREQETQYF,TGCGCCAGCAGCCCCCCGTACAGGGAGCAAGAGACCCAGTACTTC,-,few,TRBV5-1,TRBJ2-5
CASSQDRERGTAFTQYF,TGCGCCAGCAGCCAAGATCGGGAGCGGGGGACCGCCTTTACGCAGTATTTT,TRBD2,-,TRBV4-1,TRBJ2-3
CASNSSNYEQYF,TGTGCCAGCAATTCCTCTAACTACGAGCAGTACTTC,-,-,TRBV27,TRBJ2-7
CSAFGLAVVNEQFF,TGCAGTGCTTTTGGACTAGCGGTCGTCAATGAGCAGTTCTTC,TRBD2,few,TRBV20-1,TRBJ2-1
CASSLRVDEDTQYF,TGCGCCAGCAGCCTCAGGGTTGATGAAGATACGCAGTATTTT,-,-,TRBV4-1,TRBJ2-3
CASSRGTSKYTDTQYF,TGTGCCAGCAGCCGGGGGACTAGCAAATACACAGATACGCAGTATTTT,TRBD2,-,TRBV7-6,TRBJ2-3
CASSRRGYYEQYF,TGTGCCAGCAGCCGAAGGGGTTATTACGAGCAGTACTTC,-,few,TRBV5-6,TRBJ2-7
CASRPLDRAEQYF,TGTGCCAGCAGGCCACTCGACAGGGCCGAGCAGTACTTC,TRBD1,-,TRBV6-2/TRBV6-3,TRBJ2-7
CASSLDRTDEQYF,TGTGCCAGCAGCTTAGACCGGACTGATGAGCAGTACTTC,-,-,TRBV11-2,TRBJ2-7
CASSIPGLWGEGYTF,TGTGCCAGCAGCATCCCAGGCTTGTGGGGAGAGGGCTACACCTTC,-,-,TRBV9,TRBJ1-2
CSATLDTQYF,TGCAGTGCTACTTTGGATACGCAGTATTTT,-,-,TRBV20-1,TRBJ2-3
CASSLARGLATEAFF,TGCGCCAGCAGCTTGGCCAGGGGGCTAGCGACTGAAGCTTTCTTT,TRBD1,-,TRBV5-1,TRBJ1-1
CSAIKSLVTNQPQHF,TGCAGTGCCATAAAAAGTCTGGTGACCAATCAGCCCCAGCATTTT,-,-,TRBV20-1,TRBJ1-5
CASSLTTSGRGADTQYF,TGTGCCAGCAGCCTAACTACTAGCGGGCGGGGGGCAGATACGCAGTATTTT,TRBD2,-,TRBV4-2,TRBJ2-3
CASSSGRRGYGYTF,TGTGCCAGCAGTTCGGGACGCCGGGGGTATGGCTACACCTTC,-,once,TRBV2,TRBJ1-2
CASSVGGGYYNEQFF,TGTGCCAGCAGCGTAGGCGGGGGCTATTACAATGAGCAGTTCTTC,-,many,TRBV9,TRBJ2-1